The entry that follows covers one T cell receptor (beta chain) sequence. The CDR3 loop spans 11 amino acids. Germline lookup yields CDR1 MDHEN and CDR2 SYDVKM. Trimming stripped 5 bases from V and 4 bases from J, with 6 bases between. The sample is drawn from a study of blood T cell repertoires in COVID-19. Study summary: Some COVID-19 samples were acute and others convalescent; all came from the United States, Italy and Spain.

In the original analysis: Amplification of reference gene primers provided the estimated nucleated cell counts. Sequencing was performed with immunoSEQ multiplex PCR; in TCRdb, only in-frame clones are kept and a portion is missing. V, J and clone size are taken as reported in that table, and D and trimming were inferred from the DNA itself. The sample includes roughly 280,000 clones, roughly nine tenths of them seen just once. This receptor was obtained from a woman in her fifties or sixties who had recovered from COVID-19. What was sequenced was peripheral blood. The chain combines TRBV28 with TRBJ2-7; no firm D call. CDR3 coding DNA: TGTGCCAGCAGTGTGACATACGAGCAGTACTTC. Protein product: CASSVTYEQYF.